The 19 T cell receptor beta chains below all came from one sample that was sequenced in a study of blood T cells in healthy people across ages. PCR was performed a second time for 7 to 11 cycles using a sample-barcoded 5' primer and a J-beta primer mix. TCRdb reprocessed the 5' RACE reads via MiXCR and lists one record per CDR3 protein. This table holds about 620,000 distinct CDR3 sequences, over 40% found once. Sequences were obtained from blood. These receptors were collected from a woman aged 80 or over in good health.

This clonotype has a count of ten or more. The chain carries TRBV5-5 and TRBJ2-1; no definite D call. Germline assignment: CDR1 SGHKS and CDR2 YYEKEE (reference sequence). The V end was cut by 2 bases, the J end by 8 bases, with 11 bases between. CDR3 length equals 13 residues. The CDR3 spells CASSFGPFDEQFF. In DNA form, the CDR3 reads TGTGCCAGCAGCTTCGGACCCTTCGATGAGCAGTTCTTC.

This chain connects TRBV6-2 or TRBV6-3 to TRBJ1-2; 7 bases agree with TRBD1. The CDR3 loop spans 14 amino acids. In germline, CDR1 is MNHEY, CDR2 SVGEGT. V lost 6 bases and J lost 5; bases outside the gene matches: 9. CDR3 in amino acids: CASSYVGQAYGYTF. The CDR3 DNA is TGTGCCAGCAGCTATGTCGGACAGGCTTATGGCTACACCTTC.

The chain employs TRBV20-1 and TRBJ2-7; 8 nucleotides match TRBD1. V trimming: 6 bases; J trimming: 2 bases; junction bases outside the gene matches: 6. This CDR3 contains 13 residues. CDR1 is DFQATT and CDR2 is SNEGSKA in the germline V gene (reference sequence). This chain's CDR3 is CSAVRDRTYEQYF. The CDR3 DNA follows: TGCAGTGCAGTCCGGGACAGGACCTACGAGCAGTACTTC.

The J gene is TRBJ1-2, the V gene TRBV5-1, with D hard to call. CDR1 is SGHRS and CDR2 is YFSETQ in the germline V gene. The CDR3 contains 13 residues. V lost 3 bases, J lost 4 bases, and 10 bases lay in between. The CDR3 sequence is CASSWDQFYGYTF. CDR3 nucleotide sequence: TGCGCCAGCAGCTGGGATCAGTTCTATGGCTACACCTTC.

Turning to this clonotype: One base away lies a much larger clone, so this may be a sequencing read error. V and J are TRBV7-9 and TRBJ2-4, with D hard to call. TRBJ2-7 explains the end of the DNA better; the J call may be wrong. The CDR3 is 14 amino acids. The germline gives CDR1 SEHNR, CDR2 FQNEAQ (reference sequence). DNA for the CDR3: TGTGCCAACAGCTTAGAACACCGAACCTACGAGCAGTACTTC. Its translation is CANSLEHRTYEQYF.

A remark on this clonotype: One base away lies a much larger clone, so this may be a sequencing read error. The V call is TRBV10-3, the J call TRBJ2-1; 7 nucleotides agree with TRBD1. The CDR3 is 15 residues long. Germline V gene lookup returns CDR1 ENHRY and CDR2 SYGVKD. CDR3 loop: CAVSRGQRNYNEQFF. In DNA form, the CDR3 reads TGTGCCGTCAGTCGGGGACAGAGGAACTACAATGAGCAGTTCTTC.

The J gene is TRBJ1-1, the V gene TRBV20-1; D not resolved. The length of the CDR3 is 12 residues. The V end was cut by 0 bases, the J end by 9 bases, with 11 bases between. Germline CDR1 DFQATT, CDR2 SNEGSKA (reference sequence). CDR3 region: CSARDAGYKAFF. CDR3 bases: TGCAGTGCTAGAGACGCGGGGTATAAAGCTTTCTTT.

The CDR3 DNA reads as TGTGCCAGCAGCCCCCGTACGCCCTCAGGGGGTTTGGCAGATACGCAGTATTTT. Amino acids: CASSPRTPSGGLADTQYF. The V call is TRBV11-2, the J call TRBJ2-3, with 7 bases matching TRBD1. Trimming cost V 5 bases and J 4 bases; bases outside gene matches: 18. Germline V gene lookup returns CDR1 SGHAT and CDR2 FQNNGV. The CDR3 length is 18 residues.

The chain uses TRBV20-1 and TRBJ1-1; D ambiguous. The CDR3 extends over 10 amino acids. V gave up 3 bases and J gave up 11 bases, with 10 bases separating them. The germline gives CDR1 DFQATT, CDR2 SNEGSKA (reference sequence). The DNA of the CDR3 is TGCAGTGCTAGTGAGACTGTTGCTTTCTTT. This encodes CSASETVAFF.

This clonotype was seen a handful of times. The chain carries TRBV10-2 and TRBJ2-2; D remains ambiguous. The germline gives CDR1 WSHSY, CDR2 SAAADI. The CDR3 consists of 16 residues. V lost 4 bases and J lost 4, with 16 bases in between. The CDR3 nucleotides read TGCGCCAGCAGTGCCCTAAACGCCTGGGGCACCGGGGAGCTGTTTTTT. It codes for CASSALNAWGTGELFF.

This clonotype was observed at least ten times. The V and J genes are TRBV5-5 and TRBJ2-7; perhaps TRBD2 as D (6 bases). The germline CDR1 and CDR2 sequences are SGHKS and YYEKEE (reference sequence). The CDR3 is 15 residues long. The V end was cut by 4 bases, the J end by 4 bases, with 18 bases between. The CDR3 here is CASSLTVSGWYEQYF. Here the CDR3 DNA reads TGTGCCAGCAGCCTCACCGTCAGCGGGTGGTACGAGCAGTACTTC. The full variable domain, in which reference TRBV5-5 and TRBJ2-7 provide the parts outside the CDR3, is DAGVTQSPTHLIKTRGQQVTLRCSPISGHKSVSWYQQVLGQGPQFIFQYYEKEERGRGNFPDRFSARQFPNYSSELNVNALLLGDSALYLCASSLTVSGWYEQYFGPGTRLTVT.

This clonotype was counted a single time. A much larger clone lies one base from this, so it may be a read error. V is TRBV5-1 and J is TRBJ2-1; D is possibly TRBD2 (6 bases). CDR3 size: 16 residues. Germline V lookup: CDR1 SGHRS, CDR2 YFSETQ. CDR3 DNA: TGCGCCAGCAGCTTTCCCTTTAGTGGGGGGTACAATGAGCGGTTCTTC. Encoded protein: CASSFPFSGGYNERFF.

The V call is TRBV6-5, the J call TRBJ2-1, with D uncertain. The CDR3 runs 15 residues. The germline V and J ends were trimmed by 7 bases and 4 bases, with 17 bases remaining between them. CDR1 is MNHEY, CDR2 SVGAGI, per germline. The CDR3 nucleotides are TGTGCCAGCACCCCGTCGGCGGCGGTTTACAATGAGCAGTTCTTC. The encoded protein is CASTPSAAVYNEQFF.

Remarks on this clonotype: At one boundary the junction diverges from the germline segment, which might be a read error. The CDR3 coding sequence is TGCGCCAGCAGTAGGGACAGGGGAAACGACGAGCAGTACTTC. Amino acids: CASSRDRGNDEQYF. The chain links TRBV11-1 to TRBJ2-5; 10 bases match TRBD1. With the DNA end fitting TRBJ2-7 better, the J assignment may be wrong. The CDR3 spans 14 residues. Per germline, CDR1 SGHAT and CDR2 FQDESV (reference sequence).

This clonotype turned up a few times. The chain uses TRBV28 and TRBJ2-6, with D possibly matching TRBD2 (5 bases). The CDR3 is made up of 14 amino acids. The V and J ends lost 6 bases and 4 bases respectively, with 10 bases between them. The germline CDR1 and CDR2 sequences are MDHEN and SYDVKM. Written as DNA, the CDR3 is TGTGCCAGCAGCTCCCCGGGGGGGGCCAACGTCCTGACTTTC. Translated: CASSSPGGANVLTF.

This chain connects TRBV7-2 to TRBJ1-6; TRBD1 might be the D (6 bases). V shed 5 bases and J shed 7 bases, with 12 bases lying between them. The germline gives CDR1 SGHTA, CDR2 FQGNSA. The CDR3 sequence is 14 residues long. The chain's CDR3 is CASSEGQRNSPLHF. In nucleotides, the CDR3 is TGTGCCAGCAGCGAAGGACAGAGAAATTCACCCCTCCACTTT.

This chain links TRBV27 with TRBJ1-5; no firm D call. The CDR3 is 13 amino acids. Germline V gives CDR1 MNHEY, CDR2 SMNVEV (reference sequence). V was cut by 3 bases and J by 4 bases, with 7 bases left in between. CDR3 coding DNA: TGTGCCAGCAGTTTTAGGCGAAATCAGCCCCAGCATTTT. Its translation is CASSFRRNQPQHF.

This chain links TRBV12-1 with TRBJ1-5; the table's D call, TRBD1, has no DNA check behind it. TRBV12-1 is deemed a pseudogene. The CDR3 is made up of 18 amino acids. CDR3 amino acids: CASSSGQGRRYSNQPQHF. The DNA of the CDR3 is TGTGCCAGCAGCTCGGGACAGGGGCGCCGATATAGCAATCAGCCCCAGCATTTT.

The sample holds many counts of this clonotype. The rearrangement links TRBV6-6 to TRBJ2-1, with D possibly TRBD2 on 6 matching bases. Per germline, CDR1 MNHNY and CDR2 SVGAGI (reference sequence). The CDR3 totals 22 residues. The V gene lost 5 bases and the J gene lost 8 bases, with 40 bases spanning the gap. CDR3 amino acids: CASSRDGDTTPPGSGREDEQFF. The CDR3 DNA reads TGTGCCAGCAGTAGGGACGGAGACACTACCCCTCCAGGTTCGGGGCGGGAAGATGAGCAGTTCTTC.